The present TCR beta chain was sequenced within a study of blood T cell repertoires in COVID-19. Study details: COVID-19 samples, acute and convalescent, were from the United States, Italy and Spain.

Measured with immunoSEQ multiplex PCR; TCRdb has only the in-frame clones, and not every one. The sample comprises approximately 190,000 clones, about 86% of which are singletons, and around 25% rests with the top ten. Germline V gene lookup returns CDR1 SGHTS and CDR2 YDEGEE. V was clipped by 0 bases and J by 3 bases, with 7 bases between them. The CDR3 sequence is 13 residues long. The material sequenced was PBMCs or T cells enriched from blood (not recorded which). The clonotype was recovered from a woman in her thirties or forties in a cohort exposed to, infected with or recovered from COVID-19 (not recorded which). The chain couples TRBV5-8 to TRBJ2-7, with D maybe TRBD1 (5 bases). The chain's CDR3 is CASSLGQLYEQYF. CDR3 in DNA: TGTGCCAGCAGCTTGGGACAGCTCTACGAGCAGTACTTC.